A single sample gave rise to the 13 T cell receptor beta chains below, sequenced in a study of shared clonotypes between healthy human individuals. Profiled with immunoSEQ multiplex PCR; TCRdb holds only in-frame clones, not every one. The repertoire has about 2,200,000 clones, roughly 91% of them found once; the top ten carry under 2%. Cells designated naive CD8 were CD45RO-negative and were positively selected for CCR7, with terminally differentiated effector memory CD45RA+ cells excluded. Sequenced: naive CD8+ T cells from PBMCs. These receptors were taken from a man between 18 and 35 years old in good health. Some clones in this sample may be carry-over from other donors' samples.

This clone was counted a single time. The chain carries TRBV7-9 and TRBJ2-1; TRBD2 agrees at 9 bases. The J segment lost 8 bases and the V segment lost 5 bases, leaving 10 bases of the junction unmatched. The CDR3 contains 15 residues. The germline gives CDR1 SEHNR, CDR2 FQNEAQ (reference sequence). This CDR3 is CASSTAQREEYEQFF. The CDR3 DNA is TGTGCCAGCAGCACCGCCCAGCGGGAGGAATATGAGCAGTTCTTC. Looking up the rest from reference TRBV7-9 and TRBJ2-1 gives the full variable domain: DTGVSQNPRHKITKRGQNVTFRCDPISEHNRLYWYRQTLGQGPEFLTYFQNEAQLEKSRLLSDRFSAERPKGSFSTLEIQRTEQGDSAMYLCASSTAQREEYEQFFGPGTRLTVL.

The chain couples TRBV5-4 to TRBJ2-7; a weak D match, TRBD2 (5 bases). Trimming removed 3 bases from V and 3 bases from J, with 13 bases in between. The CDR3 runs to 14 residues. Germline CDR1 and CDR2: SGHNT and YYREEE (reference sequence). CDR3 in DNA: TGTGCCAGCAGCTCGGGAATTTCTGTCTACGAGCAGTACTTC. Translating gives CASSSGISVYEQYF.

The chain recombines TRBV4-1 with TRBJ1-1; D uncertain. The germline V gene encodes CDR1 MGHRA and CDR2 YSYEKL. V shed 4 bases and J shed 5 bases, with 14 bases lying between them. CDR3 length: 14 residues. In DNA form, the CDR3 reads TGCGCCAGCAGCCGCGGCACGGGGTTTACTGAAGCTTTCTTT. Translated: CASSRGTGFTEAFF.

The chain has TRBV7-3 and TRBJ2-6; no definite D call. The CDR3 consists of 17 residues. Germline assignment: CDR1 SGHTA and CDR2 FQGTGA. The V end lost 2 bases, the J end lost 0 bases, and 11 bases lay between the germline ends. In DNA, the CDR3 is TGTGCCAGCAGCTTAGTACCAGGCGGCTCTGGGGCCAACGTCCTGACTTTC. Translated: CASSLVPGGSGANVLTF.

This clone has a single count. This sequence joins TRBV21-1 and TRBJ2-2; no check of the table's D call, TRBD2, against the DNA was made. TRBV21-1 corresponds to a pseudogene. The CDR3 has 18 amino acids. DNA of the CDR3: TGTGCCAGCAGCAAAGGGGGGCTAGCGGGAGAAATAAGCGGGGAGCTGTTTTTT. This gives the protein CASSKGGLAGEISGELFF.

V and J are TRBV10-2 and TRBJ2-1; no clear D. The CDR3 extends over 14 amino acids. V was pared by 8 bases and J by 1 base, with 12 bases between. Germline CDR1 is WSHSY and CDR2 is SAAADI. CDR3 in DNA: TGCGCCAGCTGGGGTAGGCAGTCCTACAATGAGCAGTTCTTC. Residues: CASWGRQSYNEQFF.

About this clone itself: Other DNA sequences from this sample encode an identical CDR3 as well. The rearrangement joins TRBV9 to TRBJ1-1; D is unresolved. The V and J ends lost 2 bases and 1 base respectively, with 6 bases between them. The CDR3 covers 13 residues. Germline V CDR1 and CDR2: SGDLS, YYNGEE. CDR3 protein: CASSVTENTEAFF. The CDR3 DNA sequence: TGTGCCAGCAGCGTTACAGAGAACACTGAAGCTTTCTTT. Drawing the rest from reference TRBV9 and TRBJ1-1, the complete variable domain is DSGVTQTPKHLITATGQRVTLRCSPRSGDLSVYWYQQSLDQGLQFLIQYYNGEERAKGNILERFSAQQFPDLHSELNLSSLELGDSALYFCASSVTENTEAFFGQGTRLTVV.

V gene TRBV27 combines with J gene TRBJ2-3; D remains unclear. Trimming stripped 0 bases from V and 2 bases from J, with 9 bases between. Germline CDR1 and CDR2: MNHEY and SMNVEV (reference sequence). CDR3 length equals 15 residues. CDR3 protein: CASSLSGPFTDTQYF. In nucleotides, the CDR3 is TGTGCCAGCAGTTTATCGGGTCCTTTCACAGATACGCAGTATTTT.

This chain connects TRBV19 to TRBJ1-5; a weak D match, TRBD1 (6 bases). The CDR3 contains 15 residues. Trimming left V 7 bases short and J 0 bases short, with 13 bases between. Germline V gives CDR1 LNHDA, CDR2 SQIVND (reference sequence). This CDR3 is CASTGTQYSNQPQHF. The CDR3 DNA sequence: TGTGCCAGTACTGGGACACAATATAGCAATCAGCCCCAGCATTTT.

The CDR3 nucleotides read TGTGCCAGCAGTTACGGGACAGGACTTGAAGCTTTCTTT. This sequence encodes CASSYGTGLEAFF. This chain joins TRBV6-5 and TRBJ1-1; 8 bases agree with TRBD1. The CDR3 length is 13 residues. Germline V lookup: CDR1 MNHEY, CDR2 SVGAGI. V gave up 2 bases and J gave up 7 bases; unmatched junction bases: 3.

The chain recombines TRBV4-1 with TRBJ2-7; 14 bases are shared with TRBD2. This CDR3 comprises 15 residues. Germline V lookup: CDR1 MGHRA, CDR2 YSYEKL. Germline trimming cut 4 bases from V and 5 bases from J; bases unmatched to any gene: 4. The CDR3 loop is CASSRLAGGGDEQYF. The CDR3 DNA sequence: TGCGCCAGCAGCCGACTAGCGGGAGGGGGCGACGAGCAGTACTTC.

Concerning this clone: Other DNA sequences within the sample encode an identical CDR3. The gene calls are TRBV28 and TRBJ2-7; D is perhaps TRBD2 (5 bases). The V and J ends lost 5 bases and 4 bases respectively, with 12 bases between them. This CDR3 comprises 13 residues. From germline, CDR1 is MDHEN and CDR2 SYDVKM. CDR3 nucleotides: TGTGCCAGCAGTCCGCCCTCGGGGTACGAGCAGTACTTC. Protein product: CASSPPSGYEQYF.

The J gene is TRBJ2-3, the V gene TRBV27; D remains unclear. The CDR3 is 16 residues long. Germline CDR1 is MNHEY and CDR2 is SMNVEV (reference sequence). Trimming pared 5 bases from V and 6 bases from J, leaving 21 bases between. The CDR3 loop is CASSPSGLNSWDTQYF. CDR3 nucleotides: TGTGCCAGCAGTCCCTCGGGCCTCAATAGTTGGGATACGCAGTATTTT.